This is a list of T cell receptor beta chains from one sample in a study of T cells in Graves' hyperthyroidism and ophthalmopathy. MiXCR, applied by TCRdb to the multiplex PCR reads, yields one record per CDR3 protein. Among approximately 380,000 distinct CDR3 sequences, around 15% were seen once, and the ten largest hold around 30%. The sample was blood. The receptors derive from a man between 50 and 59 years old with Graves' ophthalmopathy. Both conserved end residues are part of each CDR3. The D gene is left open where the match is weak. Clone size is not always given. Where it is, it says once, few, many or a class for expanded clones.

TRBJ2-1 TRBV18 TRBD2 many CASSPYASGSHNEQFF TGTGCCAGCTCACCATACGCTAGCGGGAGTCATAATGAGCAGTTCTTC
TRBJ2-7 TRBV29-1 TRBD1 once CSVEGVQGGFRERYF TGCAGCGTTGAAGGTGTACAGGGGGGATTTCGCGAGCGGTACTTC
TRBJ2-2 TRBV4-1 TRBD2 - CASSQRTSGSPGTGELFF TGCGCCAGCAGCCAGAGGACTAGCGGGAGTCCGGGCACCGGGGAGCTGTTTTTT
TRBJ2-1 TRBV20-1 TRBD2 many CSARLTSGRRNEQFF TGCAGTGCTAGATTGACTAGCGGGAGAAGGAATGAGCAGTTCTTC
TRBJ1-4 TRBV4-1 - - CASSQDNKKLFF TGCGCCAGCAGCCAAGATAACAAAAAACTGTTTTTT
TRBJ2-2 TRBV3-1 TRBD2 - CASSQRAGDVGELFF TGTGCCAGCAGCCAAAGAGCGGGAGACGTCGGGGAGCTGTTTTTT
TRBJ2-2 TRBV6-1 TRBD1 many CASIRQGPGELFF TGTGCCAGCATTCGACAGGGGCCCGGGGAGCTGTTTTTT
TRBJ2-7 TRBV12-3/TRBV12-4 - many CASRSGHLMSYEQYF TGTGCCAGCAGGTCCGGACACTTAATGTCCTACGAGCAGTACTTC
TRBJ2-7 TRBV20-1 - - CSARAGTSGHEQYF TGCAGTGCTAGGGCCGGGACCTCAGGTCACGAGCAGTACTTC
TRBJ1-2 TRBV4-1 TRBD1 - CASSREWTGVLSNYGYTF TGCGCCAGCAGCCGAGAATGGACAGGCGTACTTTCTAACTATGGCTACACCTTC
TRBJ2-1 TRBV9 - - CASSVERRSYNEQFF TGTGCCAGCAGCGTAGAACGGCGCTCCTACAATGAGCAGTTCTTC
TRBJ2-7 TRBV12-3/TRBV12-4 - many CASTTYTGNSYEQYF TGTGCCAGCACCACCTACACAGGGAACTCCTACGAGCAGTACTTC
TRBJ1-2 TRBV9 - - CASSGRLKGSYGYTF TGTGCCAGCAGCGGACGTCTAAAGGGAAGCTATGGCTACACCTTC
TRBJ2-3 TRBV7-3 TRBD2 - CASGLLAGKTDTQYF TGTGCCAGCGGCTTACTAGCGGGGAAGACAGATACGCAGTATTTT
TRBJ1-5 TRBV30 - many CAWASHSNQPQHF TGTGCCTGGGCATCCCATAGCAATCAGCCCCAGCATTTT
TRBJ1-6 TRBV5-5 - few CASSSWTSYNSPLHF TGTGCCAGCAGCTCCTGGACGTCCTATAATTCACCCCTCCACTTT
TRBJ2-2 TRBV2 TRBD1 many CASTGGQGAWTGELFF TGTGCCAGCACTGGAGGACAGGGGGCGTGGACCGGGGAGCTGTTTTTT
TRBJ1-2 TRBV7-9 - few CASSFAAGATNYGYTF TGTGCCAGCAGCTTTGCCGCAGGGGCCACTAACTATGGCTACACCTTC
TRBJ1-5 TRBV11-2 TRBD1 - CASSRSGTGGSQPQHF TGTGCCAGCAGCCGTTCCGGGACAGGGGGCTCTCAGCCCCAGCATTTT
TRBJ2-1 TRBV6-5 - once CASSYPGELPFF TGTGCCAGCAGTTACCCGGGAGAACTGCCGTTCTTC
TRBJ2-7 TRBV15 - - CATSRVLHSEQYF TGTGCCACCAGCAGAGTGCTCCATTCAGAGCAGTACTTC
TRBJ2-3 TRBV5-1 TRBD2 many CASSQAGAFADTQYF TGCGCCAGCAGTCAGGCGGGAGCTTTCGCAGATACGCAGTATTTT
TRBJ1-2 TRBV5-1 - many CASSFSGDYGYTF TGCGCCAGCAGCTTTTCAGGGGACTATGGCTACACCTTC
TRBJ2-5 TRBV5-1 - many CASRAAISQETQYF TGCGCCAGCAGGGCCGCGATCTCTCAAGAGACCCAGTACTTC
TRBJ1-6 TRBV2 - few CASLPGRSSYNSPLHF TGTGCCAGCCTTCCTGGCCGGAGCTCCTATAATTCACCCCTCCACTTT
TRBJ1-1 TRBV6-1 - - CVSSESANTEAFF TGTGTCAGCAGTGAATCCGCGAACACTGAAGCTTTCTTT
TRBJ2-2 TRBV5-6 - few CASSKFGSFNTGELFF TGTGCCAGCAGCAAATTTGGCAGCTTTAACACCGGGGAGCTGTTTTTT
TRBJ2-3 TRBV9 - - CASSPSSGNTQYF TGTGCCAGCAGCCCGAGTAGCGGAAATACGCAGTATTTT
TRBJ2-3 TRBV30 TRBD2 few CAWSVGLAGGPDTQYF TGTGCCTGGAGTGTCGGGCTAGCGGGAGGGCCGGATACGCAGTATTTT
TRBJ1-6 TRBV5-5 - - CASSNGRSDSPLHF TGTGCCAGCAGCAATGGGCGGTCGGATTCACCCCTCCACTTT
TRBJ1-1 TRBV19 TRBD1 - CASYMDRGNTEAFF TGTGCCAGCTACATGGACAGGGGGAACACTGAAGCTTTCTTT
TRBJ2-7 TRBV5-4 TRBD2 - CASSLALGGREFYEQYF TGTGCCAGCAGCTTGGCCTTGGGCGGGAGAGAATTCTACGAGCAGTACTTC
TRBJ2-2 TRBV10-3 - - CAISERAGELFF TGTGCCATCAGTGAGCGTGCCGGGGAGCTGTTTTTT
TRBJ2-1 TRBV7-9 TRBD2 many CASSLGLAGTRNEQFF TGTGCCAGCAGCTTAGGACTAGCGGGTACCCGCAATGAGCAGTTCTTC
TRBJ2-1 TRBV20-1 - many CSARNGLKVGNEQFF TGCAGTGCGCGGAACGGACTAAAAGTGGGCAATGAGCAGTTCTTC
TRBJ1-2 TRBV20-1 TRBD1 many CSPDRGQGYTF TGCAGTCCGGACAGGGGGCAAGGCTACACCTTC
TRBJ2-7 TRBV5-1 - few CASSLESGPYEQYF TGCGCCAGCAGCTTGGAGTCCGGGCCCTACGAGCAGTACTTC
TRBJ2-1 TRBV28 TRBD2 many CASSLTGTRENEQFF TGTGCCAGCAGTTTAACAGGGACTAGGGAGAATGAGCAGTTCTTC
TRBJ2-7 TRBV10-3 TRBD2 few CAISESKGTSGYEQYF TGTGCCATCAGTGAGTCTAAGGGGACTAGCGGTTACGAGCAGTACTTC
TRBJ2-7 TRBV2 - many CASRRQGTGSYEQYF TGTGCCAGCAGGCGCCAAGGGACGGGGTCCTACGAGCAGTACTTC
TRBJ2-6 TRBV3-1 - - CASSQSDGATGTGTGANVLTF TGTGCCAGCAGCCAATCCGATGGGGCGACAGGAACGGGGACTGGGGCCAACGTCCTGACTTTC
TRBJ2-2 TRBV28 - few CASSFPSKSRTTNTGELFF TGTGCCAGCAGTTTTCCTTCTAAGTCTAGGACAACGAACACCGGGGAGCTGTTTTTT
TRBJ1-5 TRBV20-1 - many CSAIKNSGGNQPQHF TGCAGTGCTATAAAAAATTCAGGGGGCAATCAGCCCCAGCATTTT
TRBJ1-2 TRBV28 - many CASLHPGLLSYGYTF TGTGCCAGCCTCCATCCTGGGCTCCTGAGCTATGGCTACACCTTC
TRBJ2-3 TRBV11-2 - many CASSLDLALGKSTDTQYF TGTGCCAGCAGCTTAGACCTAGCACTAGGAAAATCCACAGATACGCAGTATTTT
TRBJ1-1 TRBV2 TRBD1 many CASEGEGAFYTEAFF TGTGCCAGCGAGGGAGAGGGGGCGTTCTACACTGAAGCTTTCTTT
TRBJ1-1 TRBV18 - many CASSLTRTPTEAFF TGTGCCAGCTCACTCACACGGACACCTACTGAAGCTTTCTTT
TRBJ2-5 TRBV7-9 - - CASSSGTVYQETQYF TGTGCCAGCAGCTCCGGGACGGTGTACCAAGAGACCCAGTACTTC
TRBJ2-1 TRBV3-1 TRBD2 many CASSQGRSAGGRWGNEQFF TGTGCCAGCAGCCAGGGGCGGTCAGCGGGAGGGAGATGGGGCAATGAGCAGTTCTTC
TRBJ2-1 TRBV20-1 TRBD2 - CSARDPRGGVESNEQFF TGCAGTGCTAGAGATCCGAGGGGAGGGGTAGAAAGCAATGAGCAGTTCTTC
TRBJ1-1 TRBV9 TRBD1 - CARQSGTGETEAFF TGTGCCAGACAATCCGGGACAGGAGAAACTGAAGCTTTCTTT
TRBJ2-5 TRBV27 TRBD2 once CASRSQTSGSLWGETQYF TGTGCCAGCAGATCTCAGACTAGCGGGAGCTTGTGGGGAGAGACCCAGTACTTC
TRBJ2-7 TRBV2 TRBD2 many CASRAPGLAAISYEQYF TGTGCCAGCAGGGCTCCGGGACTAGCGGCCATCTCCTACGAGCAGTACTTC
TRBJ2-5 TRBV2 TRBD2 many CASSRLAGGREETQYF TGTGCCAGCAGTCGGCTAGCGGGAGGGAGGGAAGAGACCCAGTACTTC
TRBJ1-4 TRBV15 - many CATSRDQARTNEKLFF TGTGCCACCAGCAGAGATCAGGCCAGGACTAATGAAAAACTGTTTTTT
TRBJ2-1 TRBV2 - few CASRRDAGSDNEQFF TGTGCCAGCCGCCGGGACGCGGGATCTGACAATGAGCAGTTCTTC
TRBJ1-1 TRBV28 - many CASSFAQGYNTEAFF TGTGCCAGCAGTTTCGCACAGGGTTACAACACTGAAGCTTTCTTT